The 15 T cell receptor beta chains given below trace back to one sample, sequenced in a study of shared clonotypes between healthy human individuals. This table comes from immunoSEQ multiplex PCR, and its TCRdb copy is limited to in-frame clones, with some not included. Among 2,500,000 or so clones listed, 80% to 95% were seen once. The sequencing sample was made of naive CD4+ T cells from PBMCs. Subset described: CD45RA+ positively selected. The origin of the receptors is a man aged 18 to 30 in good health. Some clones in this sample may be carry-over from other donors' samples.

V and J are TRBV5-6 and TRBJ1-4; no definite D call. Trimming removed 7 bases at V and 1 base at J, with 14 bases between. The CDR3 loop spans 15 amino acids. Germline CDR1 reads SGHDT; CDR2 reads YYEEEE. The CDR3 coding sequence is TGTGCCAGCTACGAAATGGGAGTAACTAATGAAAAACTGTTTTTT. Translating it yields CASYEMGVTNEKLFF.

The chain employs TRBV27 and TRBJ2-7, with 11 bases identical to TRBD2. The length of the CDR3 is 16 residues. V was clipped by 6 bases and J by 4 bases; unmatched bases: 11. Looked up from germline, CDR1 is MNHEY and CDR2 is SMNVEV (reference sequence). The CDR3 here is CASRGEGLAENYEQYF. CDR3 nucleotides: TGTGCCAGCAGGGGGGAGGGACTAGCGGAAAATTACGAGCAGTACTTC.

This chain joins TRBV5-1 and TRBJ2-7, with TRBD2 as a possible D gene (6 bases). Looked up from germline, CDR1 is SGHRS and CDR2 is YFSETQ. The CDR3 consists of 15 residues. V lost 5 bases and J 5 bases, leaving 20 bases between the germline ends. For the CDR3, the DNA is TGCGCCAGCAGAAAAATCCCAGGGAGGATAAACGAGCAGTACTTC. Translating it yields CASRKIPGRINEQYF.

The V gene is TRBV18, the J gene TRBJ2-7, with D perhaps being TRBD1 or TRBD2 (5 bases each). This CDR3 is 16 amino acids long. Trimming cost V 6 bases and J 4 bases, with 22 bases left between them. CDR1 and CDR2 from the germline V gene are KGHSH and LQKENI. CDR3 sequence: CASSQGPPGTRYEQYF. As DNA, the CDR3 is TGTGCCAGCTCGCAGGGCCCCCCAGGGACGAGGTACGAGCAGTACTTC.

The chain is built from TRBV19 and TRBJ2-3; D call uncertain. Germline loops: CDR1 LNHDA, CDR2 SQIVND (reference sequence). The CDR3 consists of 14 residues. V gave up 8 bases and J gave up 4 bases, with 16 bases separating them. CDR3 DNA sequence: TGTGCCAGTTCTCAGATGAGTGAACCAGATACGCAGTATTTT. This codes for CASSQMSEPDTQYF.

The chain uses TRBV7-9 and TRBJ2-7; D possibly corresponds to TRBD2 (5 bases). The CDR3 length is 15 residues. V was clipped by 1 base and J by 6 bases, with 16 bases between them. Germline lookup yields CDR1 SEHNR and CDR2 FQNEAQ (reference sequence). CDR3 region: CASSLELVGASEQYF. The CDR3 DNA reads as TGTGCCAGCAGCTTAGAACTCGTGGGAGCCTCCGAGCAGTACTTC.

This clone was counted a single time. The chain combines TRBV4-1 with TRBJ2-1; a possible D gene is TRBD2 (5 bases). CDR3 length: 12 amino acids. The germline CDR1 and CDR2 sequences are MGHRA and YSYEKL. The ends were cut back, 3 bases at V and 15 bases at J, with 15 bases in the middle. DNA of the CDR3: TGCGCCAGCAGCCAGCCAGCGGATAAGAGGTTCTTC. Its translation is CASSQPADKRFF.

This clone has just a few counts. This chain connects TRBV9 to TRBJ1-3; the D is unclear. The V end lost 4 bases, the J end lost 4 bases, and 6 bases lay between the germline ends. The CDR3 has 12 amino acids. CDR1 is SGDLS, CDR2 YYNGEE, per germline. The CDR3 loop is CASSIQGNTIYF. The CDR3 DNA is TGTGCCAGCAGCATCCAAGGAAACACCATATATTTT.

This clone was observed a handful of times. The chain carries TRBV18 and TRBJ2-2; D gene ambiguous. This CDR3 spans 16 amino acids. V was pared by 1 base and J by 0 bases, with 9 bases between. From germline, CDR1 is KGHSH and CDR2 LQKENI. In nucleotides, the CDR3 is TGTGCCAGCTCACCACTCGTACCATCGAACACCGGGGAGCTGTTTTTT. It translates to CASSPLVPSNTGELFF.

The CDR3, as DNA: TGTGCCAGCAGGGGGGAAGGCGGCACCGGGGAGCTGTTTTTT. It is translated as CASRGEGGTGELFF. The rearrangement joins TRBV6-4 to TRBJ2-2, with D perhaps TRBD1 or TRBD2 (5 bases each). This CDR3 spans 14 amino acids. Germline assignment: CDR1 MRHNA and CDR2 SNTAGT. With 6 bases removed from V and 4 bases from J, the gap between germline ends came to 12 bases.

The chain joins TRBV27 to TRBJ2-4; D may correspond to TRBD1 or TRBD2 (5 bases each). Germline CDR1 reads MNHEY; CDR2 reads SMNVEV (reference sequence). The V gene lost 6 bases and the J gene lost 0 bases, with 12 bases spanning the gap. The length of the CDR3 is 15 residues. CDR3 DNA sequence: TGTGCCAGCAGCCCGTCCGGGACAGCCAAAAACATTCAGTACTTC. Amino acid sequence: CASSPSGTAKNIQYF.

This chain connects TRBV5-4 to TRBJ2-1, with TRBD2 matching 12 bases. Germline CDR1 and CDR2: SGHNT and YYREEE (reference sequence). CDR3 length: 15 residues. After removal of 1 base from V and 8 bases from J, the junction contained 4 bases not matched to a gene. CDR3 in amino acids: CASSLRLAGVDEQFF. DNA for the CDR3: TGTGCCAGCAGCTTGAGACTAGCGGGAGTCGATGAGCAGTTCTTC.

This rearrangement joins TRBV6-6 to TRBJ1-5; D is possibly TRBD1 (5 bases). Germline CDR1 and CDR2: MNHNY and SVGAGI (reference sequence). Trimming took 7 bases from V and 4 from J, leaving 11 bases between them. This CDR3 comprises 13 residues. CDR3 in amino acids: CASMRGTNQPQHF. The DNA of the CDR3 is TGTGCCAGCATGAGAGGGACTAATCAGCCCCAGCATTTT.

As concerns this clone: Additional DNA sequences in this sample encode the identical CDR3. J is TRBJ2-7 and V is TRBV6-5, with 11 bases fitting TRBD1. The J segment lost 4 bases and the V segment lost 6 bases, leaving 5 bases of the junction unmatched. The CDR3 totals 14 residues. Germline V gene sequence: CDR1 MNHEY, CDR2 SVGAGI. CDR3 nucleotides: TGTGCCAGCAGCTACCGGGACAGGGGGTACGAGCAGTACTTC. It specifies CASSYRDRGYEQYF.

The V gene is TRBV5-6, the J gene TRBJ2-1; D may be TRBD2 (6 bases). The CDR3 spans 14 residues. V gave up 2 bases and J gave up 1 base, with 7 bases separating them. Germline V lookup: CDR1 SGHDT, CDR2 YYEEEE. CDR3 coding DNA: TGTGCCAGCAGCTTCGGGACTTCCTACAATGAGCAGTTCTTC. Translation: CASSFGTSYNEQFF.